A single sample gave rise to the 6 T cell receptor beta chains below, sequenced in a study of cytomegalovirus exposure and HLA in healthy donors (TCRdb year 2017). Receptor amplification or capture employed the immunoSEQ multiplex PCR assay. A mixture of 60 forward primers for TCR Vbeta segments and 13 reverse primers for TCR Jbeta segments was used in the multiplex PCR. The clones in this table, taken by TCRdb from immuneACCESS, are in-frame only. Not every clone is retained; where verified, under half of the shortfall comes from an unresolved V gene, and the cause of the rest is unknown. The sample table lists some 120,000 clones, 75% to 85% of them with a count of one. The ten largest make up more than 3% of the sample. Material for sequencing was PBMCs. These receptors all come from a male donor in good health and CMV-seronegative.

The CDR3, as DNA: TGCGCCAGCAGCCAAGGCGTCGTAGAAGAGACCCAGTACTTC. Protein sequence: CASSQGVVEETQYF. This chain connects TRBV4-3 to TRBJ2-5; the D is unclear. CDR1 and CDR2 (germline): LGHNA, YSLEER. Trimming removed 1 base at V and 3 bases at J, with 9 bases between. The CDR3 totals 14 residues.

The table lists this clone with a count of one. The chain combines TRBV11-2 with TRBJ2-1; 7 nucleotides agree with TRBD2. V was clipped by 4 bases and J by 6 bases; unmatched bases: 6. The CDR3 has 14 residues. Germline lookup yields CDR1 SGHAT and CDR2 FQNNGV. CDR3: CASSWQGLRNEQFF. DNA of the CDR3: TGTGCCAGCAGCTGGCAGGGACTACGCAATGAGCAGTTCTTC.

This clone was found a few times. V and J are TRBV7-9 and TRBJ2-7; D unclear. Germline CDR1 and CDR2: SEHNR and FQNEAQ (reference sequence). V was trimmed by 6 bases and J by 5 bases, leaving 11 bases between them. This CDR3 has 12 amino acids. CDR3 bases: TGTGCCAGCAGGGCAGAAAAAAACGAGCAGTACTTC. The encoded protein is CASRAEKNEQYF.

The CDR3 bases are TGCGCCAGCAAGCGGCAGGGAGGAAATAATTCACCCCTCCACTTT. Translated: CASKRQGGNNSPLHF. V usage is TRBV5-1 and J usage is TRBJ1-6, with D maybe TRBD1 (5 bases). Trimming left V 6 bases short and J 5 bases short, with 15 bases between. Germline-derived CDR1 and CDR2 are SGHRS and YFSETQ. This CDR3 has 15 amino acids.

This chain uses TRBV7-9 with TRBJ1-4; no reliable D call. The V gene's germline CDR1 is SEHNR and CDR2 FQNEAQ (reference sequence). The V end was cut by 4 bases, the J end by 0 bases, with 6 bases between. The CDR3 has 14 residues. CDR3 residues: CASSSQSTNEKLFF. CDR3 sequence (DNA): TGTGCCAGCAGCTCCCAGTCAACTAATGAAAAACTGTTTTTT. The full variable domain, rest sourced from reference TRBV7-9 and TRBJ1-4, is DTGVSQNPRHKITKRGQNVTFRCDPISEHNRLYWYRQTLGQGPEFLTYFQNEAQLEKSRLLSDRFSAERPKGSFSTLEIQRTEQGDSAMYLCASSSQSTNEKLFFGSGTQLSVL.

A single count supports this clone. The chain couples TRBV7-2 to TRBJ1-4, with TRBD1 as a possible D gene (6 bases). V lost 4 bases and J lost 4, with 10 bases in between. Germline V lookup: CDR1 SGHTA, CDR2 FQGNSA. This CDR3 comprises 14 residues. The CDR3 sequence: CASSSQGFNEKLFF. CDR3 bases: TGTGCCAGCAGCTCACAGGGTTTTAATGAAAAACTGTTTTTT.